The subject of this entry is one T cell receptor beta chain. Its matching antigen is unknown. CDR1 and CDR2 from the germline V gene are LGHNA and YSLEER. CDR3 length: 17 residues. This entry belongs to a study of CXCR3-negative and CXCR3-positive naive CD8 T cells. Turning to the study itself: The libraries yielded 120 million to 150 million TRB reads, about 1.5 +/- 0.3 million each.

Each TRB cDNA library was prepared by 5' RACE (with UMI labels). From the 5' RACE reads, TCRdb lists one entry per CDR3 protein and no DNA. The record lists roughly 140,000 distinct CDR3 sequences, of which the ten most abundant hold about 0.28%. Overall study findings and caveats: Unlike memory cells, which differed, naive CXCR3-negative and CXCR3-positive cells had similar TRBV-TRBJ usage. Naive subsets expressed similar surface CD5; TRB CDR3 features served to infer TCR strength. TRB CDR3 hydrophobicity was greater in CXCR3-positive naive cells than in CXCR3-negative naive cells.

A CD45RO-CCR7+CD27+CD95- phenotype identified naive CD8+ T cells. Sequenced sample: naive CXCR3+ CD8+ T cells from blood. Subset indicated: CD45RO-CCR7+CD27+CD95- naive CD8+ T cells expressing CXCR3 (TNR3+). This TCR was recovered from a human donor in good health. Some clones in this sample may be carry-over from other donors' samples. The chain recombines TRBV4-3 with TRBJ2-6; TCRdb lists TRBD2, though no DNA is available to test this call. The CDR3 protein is CASSQDPASLGANVLTF.